The text below deals with one TCR beta chain. The antigen it binds to is not known. Base quality data are lacking; no much larger clone is found one base away. Synovial fluid samples were paired with blood samples taken from the same ankylosing spondylitis patients. The data originate from a study of CD8 T cells in ankylosing spondylitis (dated by TCRdb to the late 2010s). Describing the broader study: The study set out to find disease-linked TCR variants by profiling T cell receptor beta repertoires in ankylosing spondylitis patients and healthy donors. Peripheral blood was sampled, and synovial fluid was additionally collected from ankylosing spondylitis patients. The full study cohort was made up of 25 to 30 ankylosing spondylitis patients and 108 healthy donors. Broad study findings and their caveats: A CD8+ phenotype was shown by the disease-linked clones, which were found at relatively low frequencies in peripheral blood. Some of the motif variants had been reported before in the synovial fluid and blood of reactive arthritis patients, a finding that suggests common disease-initiation mechanisms. The disease-linked clones were reported to be significantly enriched in matched synovial fluid samples from ankylosing spondylitis patients. Blood from ankylosing spondylitis patients appeared to be characterized by a TCR beta motif composed of 7 to 9 highly homologous amino acid variants.

The reads were generated on an Illumina HiSeq 2500. TCR beta libraries were prepared by quantitative 5'-RACE with molecular barcodes. On the authors' methods: Disease-linked TCR variants were identified with a new computational method built on a probabilistic model of VDJ rearrangement. TCRdb trimmed public reads at Q25 via fastp, called clones via MiXCR and kept in-frame beta chains. Every distinct CDR3 protein forms one entry, paired with its most common genes and DNA. These V and J calls derive from TCRdb rather than the authors' analysis. The sample table holds approximately 140,000 distinct CDR3 sequences, of which around two fifths were seen once. 15% of the sample belongs to the ten largest clones. Reading the germline V gene (reference sequence) gives CDR1 LGHDT and CDR2 YNNKEL. Clipping removes 4 bases from V and 7 bases from J, with 8 as the unmatched junction base count. The CDR3 covers 16 residues, taking in both the cysteine and the phenylalanine. Here the CDR3 DNA is all that survives: 48 bases in frame from base 1.

Here the chain combines TRBV3-1 and TRBJ2-1, with TRBD2 matching 12 junction bases. Sequencing was carried out using synovial fluid, either unsorted or a sorted T cell fraction (not recorded which). This receptor was taken from a male donor with ankylosing spondylitis. The CDR3 region has the sequence CASSPWTSGIRNEQFF. DNA sequence: TGTGCCAGCAGCCCCTGGACTAGCGGGATTCGGAATGAGCAGTTCTTC.